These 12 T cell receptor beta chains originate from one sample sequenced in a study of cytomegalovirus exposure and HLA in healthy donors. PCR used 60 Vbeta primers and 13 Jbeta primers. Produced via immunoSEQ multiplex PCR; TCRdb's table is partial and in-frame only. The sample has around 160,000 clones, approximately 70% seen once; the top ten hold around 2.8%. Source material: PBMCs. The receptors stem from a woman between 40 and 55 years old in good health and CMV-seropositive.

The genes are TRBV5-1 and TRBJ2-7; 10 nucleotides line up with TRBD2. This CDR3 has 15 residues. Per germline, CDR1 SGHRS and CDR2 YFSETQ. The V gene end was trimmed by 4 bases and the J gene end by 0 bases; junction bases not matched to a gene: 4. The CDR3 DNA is TGCGCCAGCAGCCCCCGGACTAGCGGCTCCTACGAGCAGTACTTC. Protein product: CASSPRTSGSYEQYF.

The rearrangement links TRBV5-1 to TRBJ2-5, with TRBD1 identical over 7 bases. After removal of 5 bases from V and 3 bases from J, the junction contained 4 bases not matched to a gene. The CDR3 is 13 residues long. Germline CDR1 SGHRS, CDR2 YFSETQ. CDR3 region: CASRSGTEETQYF. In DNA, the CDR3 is TGCGCCAGCAGAAGTGGGACAGAAGAGACCCAGTACTTC. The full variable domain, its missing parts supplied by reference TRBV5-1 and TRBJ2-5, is KAGVTQTPRYLIKTRGQQVTLSCSPISGHRSVSWYQQTPGQGLQFLFEYFSETQRNKGNFPGRFSGRQFSNSRSEMNVSTLELGDSALYLCASRSGTEETQYFGPGTRLLVL.

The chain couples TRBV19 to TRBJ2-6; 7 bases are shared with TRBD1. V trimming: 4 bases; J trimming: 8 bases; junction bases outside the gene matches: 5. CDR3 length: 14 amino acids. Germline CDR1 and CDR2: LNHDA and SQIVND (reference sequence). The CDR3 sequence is CASSRQGLPNVLTF. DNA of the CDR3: TGTGCCAGTAGTAGACAGGGTCTCCCCAACGTCCTGACTTTC.

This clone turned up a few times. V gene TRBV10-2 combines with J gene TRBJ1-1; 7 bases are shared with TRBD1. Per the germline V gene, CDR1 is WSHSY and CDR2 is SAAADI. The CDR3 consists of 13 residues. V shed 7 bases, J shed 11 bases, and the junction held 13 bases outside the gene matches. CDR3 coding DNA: TGCGCCAGCATACCGGGGCAGGGGGGCCGGGCTTTCTTT. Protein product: CASIPGQGGRAFF.

CDR3 in DNA: TGCGCCAGCAGCATCCTGGTCCTAGCGGGAGGGTCCTACGAGCAGTACTTC. This codes for CASSILVLAGGSYEQYF. The rearrangement links TRBV4-1 to TRBJ2-5, with 12 nucleotides matching TRBD2. TRBJ2-7 explains the end of the DNA better; the J call may be wrong. This CDR3 region has 17 residues. Per the germline V gene, CDR1 is MGHRA and CDR2 is YSYEKL.

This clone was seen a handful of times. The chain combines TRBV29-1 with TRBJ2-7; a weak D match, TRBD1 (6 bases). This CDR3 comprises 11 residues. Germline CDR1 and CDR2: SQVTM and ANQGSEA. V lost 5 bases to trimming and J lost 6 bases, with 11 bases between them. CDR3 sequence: CSVQGTGEQYF. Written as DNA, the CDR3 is TGCAGCGTTCAGGGGACCGGCGAGCAGTACTTC.

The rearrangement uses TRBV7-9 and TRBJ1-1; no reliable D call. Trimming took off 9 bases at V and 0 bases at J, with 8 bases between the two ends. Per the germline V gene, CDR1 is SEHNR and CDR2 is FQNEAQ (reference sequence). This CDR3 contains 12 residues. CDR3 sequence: CASESMNTEAFF. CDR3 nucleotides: TGTGCCAGTGAGTCCATGAACACTGAAGCTTTCTTT.

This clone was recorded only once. Written as DNA, the CDR3 is TGTGCCAGCTGGCGGATTCCCTACGAGCAGTACTTC. Residues: CASWRIPYEQYF. The chain joins TRBV2 to TRBJ2-7, with D hard to call. Trimming shortened V by 8 bases and J by 2 bases, and 10 bases separated the two germline ends. The CDR3 contains 12 residues. Per the germline V gene, CDR1 is SNHLY and CDR2 is FYNNEI.

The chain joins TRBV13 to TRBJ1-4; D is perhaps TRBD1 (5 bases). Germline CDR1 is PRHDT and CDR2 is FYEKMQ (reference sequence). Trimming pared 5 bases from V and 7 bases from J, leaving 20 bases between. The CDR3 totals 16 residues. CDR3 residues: CASSERGLKRAEKLFF. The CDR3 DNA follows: TGTGCCAGCAGCGAGCGGGGCCTCAAGCGGGCTGAAAAACTGTTTTTT.

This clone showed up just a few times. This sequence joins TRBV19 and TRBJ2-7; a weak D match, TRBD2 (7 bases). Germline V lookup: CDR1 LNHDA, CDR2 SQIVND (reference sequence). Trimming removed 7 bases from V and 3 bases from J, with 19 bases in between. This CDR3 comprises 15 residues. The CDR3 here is CASTFEGGTNYEQYF. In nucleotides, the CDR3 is TGTGCCAGTACCTTTGAGGGGGGGACCAACTACGAGCAGTACTTC.

This CDR3 reads CASTQAGITEAFF. The CDR3 DNA is TGTGCCAGTACCCAGGCGGGGATCACTGAAGCTTTCTTT. V gene TRBV19 combines with J gene TRBJ1-1; D is unclear. CDR1 LNHDA and CDR2 SQIVND come from the germline V gene (reference sequence). Deletions cut 7 bases from V and 4 bases from J, with 13 bases between. The CDR3 has 13 amino acids.

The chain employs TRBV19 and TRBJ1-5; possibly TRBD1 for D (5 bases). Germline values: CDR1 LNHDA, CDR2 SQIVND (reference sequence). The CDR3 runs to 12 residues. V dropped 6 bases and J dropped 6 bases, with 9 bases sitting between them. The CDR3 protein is CASRLRGQPQHF. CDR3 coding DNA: TGTGCCAGTAGATTAAGGGGTCAGCCCCAGCATTTT.